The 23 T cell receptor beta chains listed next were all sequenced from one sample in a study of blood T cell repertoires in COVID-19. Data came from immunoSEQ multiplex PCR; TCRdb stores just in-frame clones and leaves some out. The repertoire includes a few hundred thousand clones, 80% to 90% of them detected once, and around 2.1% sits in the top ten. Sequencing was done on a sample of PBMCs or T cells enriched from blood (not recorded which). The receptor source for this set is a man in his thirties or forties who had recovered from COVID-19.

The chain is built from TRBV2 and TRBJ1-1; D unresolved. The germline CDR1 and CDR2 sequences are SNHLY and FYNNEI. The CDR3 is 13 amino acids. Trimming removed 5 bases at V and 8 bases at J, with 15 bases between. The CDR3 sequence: CASSTGQRAEAFF. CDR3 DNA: TGTGCCAGCAGTACCGGCCAGCGGGCAGAAGCTTTCTTT.

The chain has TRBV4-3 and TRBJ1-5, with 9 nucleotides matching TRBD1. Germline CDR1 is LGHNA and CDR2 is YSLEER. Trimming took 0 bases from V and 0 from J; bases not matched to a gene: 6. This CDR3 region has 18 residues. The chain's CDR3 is CASSQDLGQGYSNQPQHF. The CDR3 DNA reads TGCGCCAGCAGCCAAGATCTCGGACAGGGGTATAGCAATCAGCCCCAGCATTTT.

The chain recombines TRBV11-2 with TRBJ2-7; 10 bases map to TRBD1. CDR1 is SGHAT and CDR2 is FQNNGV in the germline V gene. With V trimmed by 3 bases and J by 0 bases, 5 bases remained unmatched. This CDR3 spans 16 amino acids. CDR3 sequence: CASSLRGQGGSYEQYF. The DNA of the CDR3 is TGTGCCAGCAGCTTGCGTGGACAGGGGGGCTCCTACGAGCAGTACTTC.

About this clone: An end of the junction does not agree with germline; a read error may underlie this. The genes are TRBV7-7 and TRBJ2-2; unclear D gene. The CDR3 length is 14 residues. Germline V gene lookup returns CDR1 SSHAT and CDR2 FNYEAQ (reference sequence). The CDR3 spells CASSTDGNTGELFF. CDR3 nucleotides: TGTGCTAGCAGCACAGACGGAAACACCGGGGAGCTGTTTTTT.

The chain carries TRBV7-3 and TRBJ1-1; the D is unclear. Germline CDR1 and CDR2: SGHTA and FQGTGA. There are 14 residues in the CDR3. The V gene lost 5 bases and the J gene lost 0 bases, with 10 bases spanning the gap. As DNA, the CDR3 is TGTGCCAGCAGCCCCCTCCAGGTGAACACTGAAGCTTTCTTT. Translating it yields CASSPLQVNTEAFF.

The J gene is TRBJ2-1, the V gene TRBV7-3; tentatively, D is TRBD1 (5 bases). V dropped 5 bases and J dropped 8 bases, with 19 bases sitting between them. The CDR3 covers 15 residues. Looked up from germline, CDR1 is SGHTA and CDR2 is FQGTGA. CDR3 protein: CASSLHPGQGYEQFF. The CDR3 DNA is TGTGCCAGCAGCCTACATCCCGGCCAGGGTTATGAGCAGTTCTTC.

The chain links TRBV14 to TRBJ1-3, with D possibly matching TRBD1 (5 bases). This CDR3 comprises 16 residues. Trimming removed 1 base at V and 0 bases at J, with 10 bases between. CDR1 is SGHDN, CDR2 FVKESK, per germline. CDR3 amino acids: CASSQGPGISGNTIYF. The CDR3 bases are TGTGCCAGCAGCCAAGGACCAGGGATCTCTGGAAACACCATATATTTT. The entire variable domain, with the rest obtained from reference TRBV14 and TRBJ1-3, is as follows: EAGVTQFPSHSVIEKGQTVTLRCDPISGHDNLYWYRRVMGKEIKFLLHFVKESKQDESGMPNNRFLAERTGGTYSTLKVQPAELEDSGVYFCASSQGPGISGNTIYFGEGSWLTVV.

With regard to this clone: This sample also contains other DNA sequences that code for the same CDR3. The chain's CDR3 is CATSRGDSYEQYF. CDR3 DNA sequence: TGTGCCACCAGCAGAGGAGACAGCTACGAGCAGTACTTC. The chain carries TRBV15 and TRBJ2-7, with D possibly TRBD1 on 5 matching bases. This CDR3 is 13 amino acids long. From germline, CDR1 is LNHNV and CDR2 YYDKDF (reference sequence). With 1 base removed from V and 3 bases from J, the gap between germline ends came to 7 bases.

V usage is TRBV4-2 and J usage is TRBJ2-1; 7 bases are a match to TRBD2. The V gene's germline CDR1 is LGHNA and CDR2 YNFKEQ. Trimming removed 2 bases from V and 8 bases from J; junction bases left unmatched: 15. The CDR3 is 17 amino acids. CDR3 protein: CASSQISIGGIVDEQFF. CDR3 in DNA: TGTGCCAGCAGCCAAATTTCGATCGGGGGGATAGTGGATGAGCAGTTCTTC.

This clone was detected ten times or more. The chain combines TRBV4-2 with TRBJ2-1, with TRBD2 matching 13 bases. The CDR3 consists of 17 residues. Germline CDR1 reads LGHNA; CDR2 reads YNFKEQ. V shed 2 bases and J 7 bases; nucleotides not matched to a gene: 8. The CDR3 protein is CASSQTMTSGGQNEQFF. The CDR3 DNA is TGTGCCAGCAGCCAAACCATGACTAGCGGGGGGCAGAATGAGCAGTTCTTC.

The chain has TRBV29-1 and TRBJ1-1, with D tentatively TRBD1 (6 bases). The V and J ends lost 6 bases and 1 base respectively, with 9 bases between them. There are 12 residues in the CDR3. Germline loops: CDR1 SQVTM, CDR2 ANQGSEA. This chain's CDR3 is CSVTGTNTEAFF. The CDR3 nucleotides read TGCAGCGTGACAGGAACGAACACTGAAGCTTTCTTT.

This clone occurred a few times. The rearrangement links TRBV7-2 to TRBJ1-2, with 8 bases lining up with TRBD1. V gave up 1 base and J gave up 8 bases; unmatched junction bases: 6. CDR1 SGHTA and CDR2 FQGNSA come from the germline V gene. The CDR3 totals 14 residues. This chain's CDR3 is CASSLGSGGGGYTF. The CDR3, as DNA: TGTGCCAGCAGCTTAGGATCAGGGGGCGGAGGCTACACCTTC.

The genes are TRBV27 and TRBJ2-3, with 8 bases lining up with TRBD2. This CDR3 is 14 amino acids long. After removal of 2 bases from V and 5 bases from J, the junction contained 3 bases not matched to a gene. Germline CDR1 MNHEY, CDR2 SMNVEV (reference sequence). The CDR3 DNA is TGTGCCAGCAGTTTACCCGGGGGGGGAGATACGCAGTATTTT. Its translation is CASSLPGGGDTQYF.

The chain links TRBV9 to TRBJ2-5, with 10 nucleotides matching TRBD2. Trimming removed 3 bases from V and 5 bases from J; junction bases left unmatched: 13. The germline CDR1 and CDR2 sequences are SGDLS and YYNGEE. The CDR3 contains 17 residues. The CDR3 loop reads CASSETASGGAVETQYF. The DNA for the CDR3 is TGTGCCAGCAGCGAGACAGCGAGCGGGGGGGCCGTTGAGACCCAGTACTTC.

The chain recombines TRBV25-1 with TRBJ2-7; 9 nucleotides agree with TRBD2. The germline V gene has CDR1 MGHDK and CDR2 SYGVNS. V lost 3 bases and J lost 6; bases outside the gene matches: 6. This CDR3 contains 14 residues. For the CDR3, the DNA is TGTGCCAGCAGTGATCTCGCGGGGGGGCGCGAGCAGTACTTC. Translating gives CASSDLAGGREQYF.

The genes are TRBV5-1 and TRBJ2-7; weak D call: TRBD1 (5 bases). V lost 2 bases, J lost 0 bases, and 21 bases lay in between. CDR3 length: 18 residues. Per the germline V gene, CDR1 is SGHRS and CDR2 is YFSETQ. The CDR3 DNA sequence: TGCGCCAGCAGCTTAGGGCGGAAGCGACAGTTCCGCTCCTACGAGCAGTACTTC. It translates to CASSLGRKRQFRSYEQYF.

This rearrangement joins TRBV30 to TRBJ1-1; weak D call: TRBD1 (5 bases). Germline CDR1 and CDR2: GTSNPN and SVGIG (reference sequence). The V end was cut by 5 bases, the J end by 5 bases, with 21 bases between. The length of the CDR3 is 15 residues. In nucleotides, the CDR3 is TGTGCCTGGGGAACCTGGGGCGGTGAGCGTACTGAAGCTTTCTTT. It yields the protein CAWGTWGGERTEAFF.

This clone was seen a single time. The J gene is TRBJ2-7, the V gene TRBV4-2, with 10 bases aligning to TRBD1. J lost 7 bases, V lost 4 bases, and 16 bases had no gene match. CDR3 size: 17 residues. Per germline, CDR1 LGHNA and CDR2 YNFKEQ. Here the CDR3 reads CASSRYPSGTGVEEQYF. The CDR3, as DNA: TGTGCCAGCAGCCGGTACCCATCCGGGACAGGGGTTGAAGAGCAGTACTTC.

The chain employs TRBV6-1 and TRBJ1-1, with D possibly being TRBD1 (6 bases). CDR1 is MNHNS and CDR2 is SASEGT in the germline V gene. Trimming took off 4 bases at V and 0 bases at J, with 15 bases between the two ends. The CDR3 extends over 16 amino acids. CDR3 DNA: TGTGCCAGCAGTGCCACAGGGAACATCATGAACACTGAAGCTTTCTTT. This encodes CASSATGNIMNTEAFF.

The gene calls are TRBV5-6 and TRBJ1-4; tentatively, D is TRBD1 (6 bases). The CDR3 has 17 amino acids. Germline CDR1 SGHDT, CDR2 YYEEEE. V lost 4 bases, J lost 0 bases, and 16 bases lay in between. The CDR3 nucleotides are TGTGCCAGCAGCCTAACAGGGACACTTGCAACTAATGAAAAACTGTTTTTT. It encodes CASSLTGTLATNEKLFF.

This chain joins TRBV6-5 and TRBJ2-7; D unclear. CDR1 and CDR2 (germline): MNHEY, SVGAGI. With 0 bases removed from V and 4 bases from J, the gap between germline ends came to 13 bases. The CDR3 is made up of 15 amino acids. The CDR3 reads CASSYSKYAVYEQYF. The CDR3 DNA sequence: TGTGCCAGCAGTTACTCGAAGTACGCGGTTTACGAGCAGTACTTC.

CDR3 loop: CASSLGQGDYEQYF. DNA for the CDR3: TGTGCCAGCAGCTTAGGACAGGGGGATTACGAGCAGTACTTC. The chain uses TRBV7-2 and TRBJ2-7, with TRBD1 matching 9 bases. Germline trimming cut 1 base from V and 4 bases from J; bases unmatched to any gene: 2. Germline V gene lookup returns CDR1 SGHTA and CDR2 FQGNSA. This CDR3 is 14 amino acids long.

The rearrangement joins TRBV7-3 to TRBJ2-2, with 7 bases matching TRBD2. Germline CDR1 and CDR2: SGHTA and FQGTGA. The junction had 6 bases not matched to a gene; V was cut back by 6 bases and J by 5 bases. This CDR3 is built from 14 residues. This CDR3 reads CASRGGGETGELFF. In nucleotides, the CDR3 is TGTGCCAGCAGAGGCGGGGGAGAGACCGGGGAGCTGTTTTTT.